This T cell receptor (beta chain) was observed in a study of CD8 T cells in Susac syndrome. Peripheral blood CD8+ and CD4+ T cells were profiled by TCR beta sequencing. The germline CDR1 and CDR2 sequences are MDHEN and SYDVKM. V was shortened by 7 bases and J by 9 bases, with 21 bases between the two germline ends. The CDR3 totals 15 residues. With random hexamers, roughly 0.45 to 1 ug RNA was reverse transcribed. TCRdb passed the immunoSEQ multiplex PCR reads through MiXCR, listing each CDR3 protein once. Among more than 100,000 distinct CDR3 sequences, over 95% were seen once, and the ten largest hold less than 0.15%.

The chain carries TRBV28 and TRBJ2-2; D not certain. The specimen was CD4+ T cells from PBMCs. The sequence was collected from a human donor with Susac syndrome. CDR3 nucleotides: TGTGCCAGCACCCACTCCAACTCCAGAAACAGGGAGCTGTTTTTT. This encodes CASTHSNSRNRELFF.